Listed below are T cell receptor beta chains from one sample, sequenced in a study of preoperative IRX-2 immunotherapy in early breast cancer. Repertoires were generated with immunoSEQ multiplex PCR, while TCRdb's copy carries only in-frame clones and drops some. Among around 6,000 clones, around 74% were seen once, and the ten largest hold around 19%. Here the sequenced sample was tumor tissue, taken before IRX-2 immunotherapy. These receptors came from a human donor with breast cancer. The CDR3 runs from the conserved cysteine through the conserved F or W. A D gene is named only where the DNA matches it firmly. Where a row states a size, it is once, few, many or the class of an expanded clone; other rows omit it.

CDR3 DNA: TGTGCCAGCAGGGCCGAAAGGGGGCAAGTGAATGAGCAGTTCTTC
CDR3 protein: CASRAERGQVNEQFF
D gene: TRBD1
clone size: NA
V gene: TRBV2
J gene: TRBJ2-1
CDR3 length: 15

CDR3 DNA: TGCGCCAGCAGCTTCCTTGTGTTCTCGACTGAAGCTTTCTTT
CDR3 protein: CASSFLVFSTEAFF
D gene: NA
clone size: once
V gene: TRBV5-1
J gene: TRBJ1-1
CDR3 length: 14

CDR3 DNA: TGTGCCAGCAGCCCGGAGTTCGCCCGTAGCGAAGCTTTCTTT
CDR3 protein: CASSPEFARSEAFF
D gene: NA
clone size: few
V gene: TRBV11-3
J gene: TRBJ1-1
CDR3 length: 14

CDR3 DNA: TGTGCCAGCAGCTTAGAGTGGCAGACTAACTATGGCTACACCTTC
CDR3 protein: CASSLEWQTNYGYTF
D gene: NA
clone size: few
V gene: TRBV11-3
J gene: TRBJ1-2
CDR3 length: 15

CDR3 DNA: TGTGCCATCCCGCCAGGACTAGCGGGGACCACAGATACGCAGTATTTT
CDR3 protein: CAIPPGLAGTTDTQYF
D gene: TRBD2
clone size: NA
V gene: TRBV12-5
J gene: TRBJ2-3
CDR3 length: 16

CDR3 DNA: TGTGCCAGCATCTACAGGCTACTATCGCATAACTATGGCTACACCTTC
CDR3 protein: CASIYRLLSHNYGYTF
D gene: NA
clone size: NA
V gene: TRBV6-8
J gene: TRBJ1-2
CDR3 length: 16

CDR3 DNA: TGTGCCAGCAGTTACCAAGCGGGAACGCAGTATTTT
CDR3 protein: CASSYQAGTQYF
D gene: TRBD2
clone size: few
V gene: TRBV6-8
J gene: TRBJ2-3
CDR3 length: 12

CDR3 DNA: TGCAGCGTCACTCACTATACGGGGGACACTGAAGCTTTCTTT
CDR3 protein: CSVTHYTGDTEAFF
D gene: NA
clone size: NA
V gene: TRBV29-1
J gene: TRBJ1-1
CDR3 length: 14

CDR3 DNA: TGCGCCAGCAGTCAATCACTACTCAGACTAGCGGGGATGGGCGGGGAGCTGTTTTTT
CDR3 protein: CASSQSLLRLAGMGGELFF
D gene: TRBD2
clone size: NA
V gene: TRBV23-1
J gene: TRBJ2-2
CDR3 length: 19

CDR3 DNA: TGTGCCAGCAGCCTCTACCCGGACAGGGGCACTGAAGCTTTCTTT
CDR3 protein: CASSLYPDRGTEAFF
D gene: TRBD1
clone size: NA
V gene: TRBV7-1
J gene: TRBJ1-1
CDR3 length: 15

CDR3 DNA: TGTGCCAGCAGAAAGGTCGGGCCCCAGGAAGCTTTCTTT
CDR3 protein: CASRKVGPQEAFF
D gene: NA
clone size: NA
V gene: TRBV7-4
J gene: TRBJ1-1
CDR3 length: 13